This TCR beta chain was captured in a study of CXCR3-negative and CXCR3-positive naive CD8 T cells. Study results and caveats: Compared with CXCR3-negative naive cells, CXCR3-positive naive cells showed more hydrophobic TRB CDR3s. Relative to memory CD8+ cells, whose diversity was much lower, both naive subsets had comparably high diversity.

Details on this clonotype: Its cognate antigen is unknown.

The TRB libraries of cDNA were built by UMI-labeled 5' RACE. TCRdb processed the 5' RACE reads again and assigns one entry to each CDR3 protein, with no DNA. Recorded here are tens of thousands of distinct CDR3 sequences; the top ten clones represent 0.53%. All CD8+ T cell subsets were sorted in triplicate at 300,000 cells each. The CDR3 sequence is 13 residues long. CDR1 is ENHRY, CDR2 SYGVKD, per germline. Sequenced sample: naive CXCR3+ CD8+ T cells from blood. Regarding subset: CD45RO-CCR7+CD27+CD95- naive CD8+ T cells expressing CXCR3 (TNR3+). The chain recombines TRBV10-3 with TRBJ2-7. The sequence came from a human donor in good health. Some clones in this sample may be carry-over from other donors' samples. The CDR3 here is CAISDRSSYEQYF.